The present entry profiles one T cell receptor (beta chain) with its context. The antigen is undetermined. An end of the junction does not agree with germline; a read error may underlie this. TCRdb used MiXCR to reprocess the multiplex PCR reads, holding one entry per CDR3 protein. The sample holds 70,000 to 85,000 distinct CDR3 sequences; around 20% are singletons and the top ten take less than 3%. The lymph nodes were axillary draining lymph nodes from breast cancer patients. These data come from a study of breast tumors, draining lymph nodes, adjacent tissues. Study results and limitations: Tumor repertoires ranked between lymph nodes and nontumor tissue in diversity, with V and J gene preferences. Luminal-like breast cancer showed significantly greater tumor-nontumor repertoire similarity than basal-like breast cancer did. Data only fit, rather than demonstrated, lymph node origin of most tumor T cells. Most tumor T cells seemingly derive from lymph node, then expand in tumor.

From germline, CDR1 is MNHEY and CDR2 SMNVEV (reference sequence). The CDR3 totals 13 residues. The sequence came from a female donor with breast cancer. Some clones in this sample may be carry-over from other donors' samples. V is TRBV27 and J is TRBJ1-2; TRBD1 matches 7 bases. Sequencing was done on a sample of axillary lymph node tissue. The CDR3 spells CAGSLRGTDYYTF. CDR3 coding DNA: TGCGCCGGCAGTTTACGCGGGACAGACTATTACACCTTC.